Presented here are 22 T cell receptor beta chains from one specimen sequenced in a study of Siglec-9 on CD8 T cells in melanoma. The method was immunoSEQ multiplex PCR; TCRdb's version includes in-frame clones alone and lacks a portion of them. Here the sample spans over 30,000 clones, 65% to 85% being singletons. Source material: Siglec-9- CD8+ T cells sorted from blood. Receptors were obtained from a human donor in good health.

The chain employs TRBV7-9 and TRBJ2-1; 9 bases align to TRBD2. CDR3 length: 15 amino acids. Losses at the gene ends were 5 bases for V and 12 bases for J; bases not matched to a gene: 14. From germline, CDR1 is SEHNR and CDR2 FQNEAQ (reference sequence). CDR3 loop: CASSPGASGEEGQFF. For the CDR3, the DNA is TGTGCCAGCAGCCCCGGGGCTAGCGGGGAGGAAGGGCAGTTCTTC.

The genes are TRBV7-9 and TRBJ1-3, with a possible D match to TRBD1 (5 bases). The germline V gene encodes CDR1 SEHNR and CDR2 FQNEAQ (reference sequence). CDR3 length: 14 residues. The V and J ends lost 6 bases and 3 bases respectively, with 12 bases between them. The CDR3, as DNA: TGTGCCAGCAGGCCCGCGGGGGGTGGAAACACCATATATTTT. As protein: CASRPAGGGNTIYF.

This chain uses TRBV7-2 with TRBJ2-7, with 7 bases that match TRBD1. CDR3 size: 14 residues. After removal of 1 base from V and 2 bases from J, the junction contained 2 bases not matched to a gene. Germline V gives CDR1 SGHTA, CDR2 FQGNSA. CDR3 nucleotides: TGTGCCAGCAGCTTAGAGGACAGGACCTACGAGCAGTACTTC. Translation gives CASSLEDRTYEQYF.

A word on this clone: Distinct nucleotide sequences in the sample also encode this CDR3. This chain joins TRBV28 and TRBJ2-3, with a possible D match to TRBD1 (6 bases). CDR1 and CDR2 from the germline V gene are MDHEN and SYDVKM. With 2 bases removed from V and 0 bases from J, the gap between germline ends came to 6 bases. This CDR3 spans 14 amino acids. The CDR3 DNA sequence: TGTGCCAGCAGTTTAAGGGGGAGCACAGATACGCAGTATTTT. Protein sequence: CASSLRGSTDTQYF.

There are a few counts of this clone. The chain couples TRBV5-6 to TRBJ1-1, with D uncertain. V shed 4 bases and J shed 2 bases, with 12 bases lying between them. The CDR3 has 14 amino acids. Germline lookup yields CDR1 SGHDT and CDR2 YYEEEE. CDR3 in amino acids: CASSTAAGNTEAFF. DNA of the CDR3: TGTGCCAGCAGCACGGCGGCCGGTAACACTGAAGCTTTCTTT.

The chain combines TRBV5-1 with TRBJ1-1, with D maybe TRBD1 (6 bases). The CDR3 runs 15 residues. V lost 4 bases and J 1 base, leaving 14 bases between the germline ends. Germline values: CDR1 SGHRS, CDR2 YFSETQ. The chain's CDR3 is CASSASGHSNTEAFF. The CDR3 DNA reads as TGCGCCAGCAGCGCCTCGGGACACTCGAACACTGAAGCTTTCTTT. Full variable domain (missing parts from reference TRBV5-1 and TRBJ1-1): KAGVTQTPRYLIKTRGQQVTLSCSPISGHRSVSWYQQTPGQGLQFLFEYFSETQRNKGNFPGRFSGRQFSNSRSEMNVSTLELGDSALYLCASSASGHSNTEAFFGQGTRLTVV.

DNA for the CDR3: TGTGCCAGCCAGGGGGTCGACTATGGCTACACCTTC. This gives the protein CASQGVDYGYTF. The chain couples TRBV9 to TRBJ1-2; 7 bases line up with TRBD1. Trimming cost V 7 bases and J 3 bases; bases outside gene matches: 3. The CDR3 loop spans 12 amino acids. The V gene's germline CDR1 is SGDLS and CDR2 YYNGEE.

This chain connects TRBV9 to TRBJ2-7; possibly TRBD1 for D (6 bases). V was pared by 0 bases and J by 1 base, with 17 bases between. This CDR3 spans 17 amino acids. In germline, CDR1 is SGDLS, CDR2 YYNGEE. CDR3 DNA sequence: TGTGCCAGCAGCGTAGACGCCCAGGGGCTGAATTCCTACGAGCAGTACTTC. Protein: CASSVDAQGLNSYEQYF. The entire variable domain, with the rest obtained from reference TRBV9 and TRBJ2-7, is as follows: DSGVTQTPKHLITATGQRVTLRCSPRSGDLSVYWYQQSLDQGLQFLIQYYNGEERAKGNILERFSAQQFPDLHSELNLSSLELGDSALYFCASSVDAQGLNSYEQYFGPGTRLTVT.

This chain connects TRBV14 to TRBJ2-7; 9 nucleotides match TRBD1. The V and J ends lost 4 bases and 0 bases, in that order; junction bases with no gene match: 7. CDR1 and CDR2 (germline): SGHDN, FVKESK. This CDR3 region has 16 residues. The CDR3 protein is CASSRRTGVPSYEQYF. In DNA, the CDR3 is TGTGCCAGCAGCCGCCGGACAGGGGTCCCCTCCTACGAGCAGTACTTC.

The CDR3 region is CASSEYRNEQYF. CDR3 DNA: TGTGCCAGCAGTGAATATAGGAACGAGCAGTACTTC. The chain uses TRBV6-1 and TRBJ2-7; D call uncertain. The germline V and J ends were trimmed by 2 bases and 5 bases, with 7 bases remaining between them. The germline gives CDR1 MNHNS, CDR2 SASEGT. There are 12 residues in the CDR3.

This sequence joins TRBV6-5 and TRBJ1-4, with D perhaps matching TRBD1 (6 bases). This CDR3 has 13 residues. The germline V gene encodes CDR1 MNHEY and CDR2 SVGAGI. With 10 bases removed from V and 8 bases from J, the gap between germline ends came to 17 bases. DNA of the CDR3: TGTGCCACGACCCGGGGGCAAGGGGAAAAACTGTTTTTT. Translated, it gives CATTRGQGEKLFF.

J is TRBJ2-5 and V is TRBV7-3; D unclear. Trimming took off 4 bases at V and 2 bases at J, with 11 bases between the two ends. This CDR3 has 14 residues. CDR1 is SGHTA and CDR2 is FQGTGA in the germline V gene. The CDR3 DNA reads as TGTGCCAGCAGCTCCCGGCCCCCACAAGAGACCCAGTACTTC. Translation: CASSSRPPQETQYF.

CDR3 sequence: CASSQGPLGGGSYNEQFF. The DNA of the CDR3 is TGCGCCAGCAGCCAGGGTCCCCTTGGTGGCGGGAGTTACAATGAGCAGTTCTTC. V and J are TRBV5-1 and TRBJ2-1, with 7 bases that match TRBD2. This CDR3 region has 18 residues. Germline CDR1 SGHRS, CDR2 YFSETQ. V gave up 4 bases and J gave up 4 bases; unmatched junction bases: 17.

Comment on this clone: Other DNA sequences in this sample translate to the same CDR3. V gene TRBV6-5 combines with J gene TRBJ2-2; D unclear. The germline gives CDR1 MNHEY, CDR2 SVGAGI. The V end was cut by 5 bases, the J end by 4 bases, with 14 bases between. This CDR3 has 15 residues. CDR3 in amino acids: CASSLVPAVTGELFF. Here the CDR3 DNA reads TGTGCCAGCAGTCTAGTCCCGGCTGTCACCGGGGAGCTGTTTTTT.

The chain employs TRBV7-9 and TRBJ2-5, with D possibly matching TRBD2 (5 bases). V lost 2 bases, J lost 4 bases, and 14 bases lay in between. The length of the CDR3 is 15 residues. Germline CDR1 reads SEHNR; CDR2 reads FQNEAQ (reference sequence). CDR3 nucleotide sequence: TGTGCCAGCAGCTTATCGGACTCCACTGCAGAGACCCAGTACTTC. Amino acids: CASSLSDSTAETQYF.

This clone was observed a handful of times. The chain carries TRBV4-1 and TRBJ2-1; D is ambiguous. CDR1 and CDR2 from the germline V gene are MGHRA and YSYEKL. The CDR3 runs to 17 residues. V was trimmed by 0 bases and J by 7 bases, leaving 19 bases between them. This CDR3 is CASSQEARGPFENEQFF. In nucleotides, the CDR3 is TGCGCCAGCAGCCAAGAAGCTCGAGGTCCCTTTGAGAATGAGCAGTTCTTC.

The CDR3 nucleotides are TGTGCCAGCAGCCTACTAGCGGAGACCTACAATGAGCAGTTCTTC. Its protein is CASSLLAETYNEQFF. V and J are TRBV7-9 and TRBJ2-1, with 8 positions matching TRBD2. The V gene end was trimmed by 5 bases and the J gene end by 2 bases; junction bases not matched to a gene: 5. CDR1 and CDR2 from the germline V gene are SEHNR and FQNEAQ (reference sequence). The CDR3 has 15 residues.

The chain joins TRBV7-9 to TRBJ2-5, with 10 bases lining up with TRBD2. V lost 2 bases, J lost 3 bases, and 0 bases stayed unmatched. CDR1 and CDR2 (germline): SEHNR, FQNEAQ (reference sequence). The CDR3 loop spans 14 amino acids. The CDR3 nucleotides read TGTGCCAGCAGCTTACTAGCGGGGGAAGAGACCCAGTACTTC. Translation: CASSLLAGEETQYF.

The rearrangement uses TRBV10-1 and TRBJ2-3, with 8 bases fitting TRBD1. The CDR3 loop spans 15 amino acids. V lost 6 bases and J lost 1; bases outside the gene matches: 6. Germline lookup yields CDR1 WNHNN and CDR2 SYGVQD (reference sequence). In DNA, the CDR3 is TGCGCCAGCAGCCCCGGGACAGGAGGCACAGATACGCAGTATTTT. The encoded protein is CASSPGTGGTDTQYF.

The chain has TRBV7-6 and TRBJ2-7, with no clear D. V was trimmed by 5 bases and J by 3 bases, leaving 11 bases between them. The germline gives CDR1 SGHVS, CDR2 FNYEAQ. The CDR3 covers 13 residues. The CDR3: CASSQDTYYEQYF. For the CDR3, the DNA is TGTGCCAGCAGCCAAGACACTTACTACGAGCAGTACTTC.

The CDR3 sequence is CSASVHDEQYF. Here the CDR3 DNA reads TGCAGTGCTAGTGTCCATGACGAGCAGTACTTC. The chain is built from TRBV20-1 and TRBJ2-7; unclear D gene. Germline loops: CDR1 DFQATT, CDR2 SNEGSKA (reference sequence). The CDR3 is made up of 11 amino acids. Trimming took 3 bases from V and 5 from J, leaving 8 bases between them.

This chain uses TRBV27 with TRBJ2-7; D not resolved. Per germline, CDR1 MNHEY and CDR2 SMNVEV (reference sequence). Trimming shortened V by 2 bases and J by 0 bases, and 8 bases separated the two germline ends. The CDR3 is 14 amino acids. This CDR3 is CASSLTASSYEQYF. CDR3 nucleotide sequence: TGTGCCAGCAGTTTAACGGCGAGCTCCTACGAGCAGTACTTC.